Presented here are 5 T cell receptor beta chains from one specimen sequenced in a study of CD8+CD57+ T cells in acquired aplastic anemia (dated by TCRdb to between 2018 and 2020). TCRdb records Illumina HiSeq 2000 as the sequencer. Profiling of TCR beta VDJ combinations and CDR3 sequences used genomic DNA as the template. TCRdb ran its own pipeline on the public reads, namely fastp trimming at Q25 and MiXCR clone calling, and kept in-frame beta chains. Identical CDR3 protein sequences are pooled into one entry, listed with their most common genes and DNA. This sample holds approximately 190,000 distinct CDR3 sequences; 50% to 75% were observed only once. Of the sample, 40% to 55% is held by the ten largest clones. Sequencing used sorted CD4+, CD8+, or CD8+CD57+ T cells (not recorded which) from PBMCs. These receptors were obtained from a human donor with severe aplastic anemia or a healthy control (not recorded which).

Comments on this clonotype: A much more abundant neighbour one base away suggests this may be a read error. This sequence joins TRBV12-3 or TRBV12-4 and TRBJ1-5; D might be TRBD1 (5 bases). This CDR3 comprises 14 residues. For the CDR3, the DNA is TGTGCCAGCAGTTTGGGGGTGAGCAATCGGCCCCAGCATTTT. This gives the protein CASSLGVSNRPQHF.

This clonotype was counted ten times or more. Given a much more abundant clone one base away, this may be a read error. The genes are TRBV7-9 and TRBJ1-6; maybe TRBD1 (5 bases). V was shortened by 3 bases and J by 10 bases, with 16 bases between the two germline ends. This CDR3 spans 15 amino acids. Germline V gene data show CDR1 as SEHNR and CDR2 as FQNEAQ (reference sequence). The CDR3 region has the DNA TGTGCCAGCAGCTTCCCCGGCGATAGGGGCTCACCCCTCCACTTT. The encoded protein is CASSFPGDRGSPLHF.

This clonotype was observed a handful of times. The chain joins TRBV7-2 to TRBJ2-5; 7 nucleotides align to TRBD2. Trimming cost V 5 bases and J 3 bases; bases outside gene matches: 6. The CDR3 is 14 residues long. Germline V gene data show CDR1 as SGHTA and CDR2 as FQGNSA. In DNA form, the CDR3 reads TGTGCCAGCAGCCGAGAAAGCGGGGAAGAGACCCAGTACTTC. The encoded protein is CASSRESGEETQYF.

This clonotype was seen at least ten times. The CDR3 bases are TGTGCCAGCAGCTTTGGGACTAGCGTGAATCGGGAGACCCAGTACTTC. Its translation: CASSFGTSVNRETQYF. This sequence joins TRBV7-2 and TRBJ2-5; 10 bases are shared with TRBD2. With 3 bases clipped from V and 5 bases from J, the junction kept 9 bases outside the gene matches. This CDR3 has 16 amino acids. In germline, CDR1 is SGHTA, CDR2 FQGNSA.

This clonotype has only one observation. This chain uses TRBV28 with TRBJ2-7; possibly TRBD2 for D (5 bases). Germline values: CDR1 MDHEN, CDR2 SYDVKM. Trimming stripped 5 bases from V and 2 bases from J, with 10 bases between. CDR3 size: 13 residues. Here the CDR3 DNA reads TGTGCCAGCAGTGACTACAAAACCTACGAGCAGTACTTC. Translating gives CASSDYKTYEQYF.